Listed below are T cell receptor beta chains from one sample, sequenced in a study of OX40 agonist ivuxolimab in advanced cancers. TCRdb's table, derived via immunoSEQ multiplex PCR, lists solely in-frame clones and lacks some. The sample has about 48,000 clones, around nine tenths seen once. The specimen comprised CD4+ or CD8+ T cells sorted from blood, sampled in a trial of the OX40 agonist ivuxolimab. The receptors here all came from an adult with an advanced solid tumor such as melanoma, head and neck, liver or kidney cancer. Each CDR3 is given with its conserved first and last residue. A D gene is named only where the DNA matches it firmly. Size tells how often a clone was seen (once, few, many) or the class of an expanded clone, and some rows leave it out.

d_gene,len,v_gene,abundance,j_gene,CDR3aa,CDR3nt
NA,15,TRBV2,NA,TRBJ1-5,CASRRTDYSNQPQHF,TGTGCCAGCAGACGGACAGACTATAGCAATCAGCCCCAGCATTTT
NA,14,TRBV18,NA,TRBJ2-7,CASSPTGNPYEQYF,TGTGCCAGCTCACCAACGGGGAATCCCTACGAGCAGTACTTC
NA,12,TRBV18,NA,TRBJ1-5,CASSPTRLPQHF,TGTGCCAGCTCACCAACAAGGTTGCCCCAGCATTTT
NA,15,TRBV7-3,NA,TRBJ2-7,CASSPPGAGHYEQYF,TGTGCCAGCAGCCCGCCGGGCGCGGGGCATTACGAGCAGTACTTC
NA,15,TRBV6-1,NA,TRBJ1-3,CASSENISPLGTIYF,TGTGCCAGCAGTGAAAATATCAGTCCGCTGGGGACCATATATTTT
NA,12,TRBV28,NA,TRBJ2-7,CASSLRIGEQYF,TGTGCCAGCAGTTTGAGAATCGGCGAGCAGTACTTC
NA,12,TRBV30,NA,TRBJ1-2,CAWSLQSNGYTF,TGTGCCTGGAGTCTACAGTCGAATGGCTACACCTTC
NA,16,TRBV5-1,NA,TRBJ2-7,CASSLLAGTVTYEQYF,TGCGCCAGCAGCTTACTAGCCGGGACGGTGACCTACGAGCAGTACTTC
NA,15,TRBV19,NA,TRBJ1-5,CASNPMTNGNQPQHF,TGTGCCAGTAACCCCATGACAAACGGCAATCAGCCCCAGCATTTT
NA,15,TRBV5-6,NA,TRBJ2-7,CASSFIGEGAYEQYF,TGTGCCAGCAGCTTCATTGGAGAGGGGGCCTACGAGCAGTACTTC
NA,18,TRBV5-1,once,TRBJ1-4,CASSLARGLGESNEKLFF,TGCGCCAGCAGCTTGGCCCGGGGTTTGGGGGAGTCTAATGAAAAACTGTTTTTT
NA,12,TRBV19,NA,TRBJ1-2,CASSPNNYGYTF,TGTGCCAGTAGTCCTAACAACTATGGCTACACCTTC
NA,15,TRBV2,NA,TRBJ2-3,CASSVPLARPDTQYF,TGTGCCAGCAGTGTCCCGCTAGCGAGACCAGATACGCAGTATTTT
NA,12,TRBV30,NA,TRBJ1-1,CAWAKLDTEAFF,TGTGCCTGGGCGAAACTAGACACTGAAGCTTTCTTT
TRBD2,15,TRBV6-5,NA,TRBJ2-5,CASSTSAGAVETQYF,TGTGCCAGCAGTACCTCAGCGGGAGCAGTAGAGACCCAGTACTTC
NA,13,TRBV6-5,NA,TRBJ2-4,CASRPGPANIQYF,TGTGCCAGCAGGCCGGGCCCCGCGAACATTCAGTACTTC
TRBD1,12,TRBV7-2,NA,TRBJ1-2,CASSLQGVGYTF,TGTGCCAGCAGCTTACAGGGGGTGGGCTACACCTTC
NA,13,TRBV2,NA,TRBJ1-4,CASSARALEKLFF,TGTGCCAGCAGTGCACGTGCTCTTGAAAAACTGTTTTTT
NA,17,TRBV6-1,NA,TRBJ1-2,CASSVTGRVRAGEGYTF,TGTGCCAGCAGTGTAACGGGCAGGGTCCGAGCCGGCGAGGGCTACACCTTC
NA,15,TRBV19,NA,TRBJ1-3,CASSTQGSPGNTIYF,TGTGCCAGTAGTACCCAGGGATCCCCTGGAAACACCATATATTTT
TRBD2,15,TRBV6-1,NA,TRBJ2-7,CASGFSGSATYEQYF,TGTGCCAGCGGCTTTAGCGGGAGTGCCACCTACGAGCAGTACTTC
NA,12,TRBV18,NA,TRBJ1-4,CASSLGNEKLFF,TGTGCCAGCTCACTGGGTAATGAAAAACTGTTTTTT
TRBD1,12,TRBV19,NA,TRBJ1-1,CASTLRGHEAFF,TGTGCCAGTACGTTGAGGGGGCATGAAGCTTTCTTT
TRBD1,15,TRBV27,few,TRBJ1-6,CASSRPTPQGSPLHF,TGTGCCAGCAGTAGACCGACCCCACAGGGGTCACCCCTCCACTTT
NA,13,TRBV5-4,NA,TRBJ2-2,CASSWRGVGELFF,TGTGCCAGCAGCTGGAGGGGCGTCGGGGAGCTGTTTTTT